A selection of T cell receptor beta chains follows, all from one sample in a study of cytomegalovirus exposure and HLA in healthy donors. TCRdb's copy holds only in-frame clones and misses some; the assay was immunoSEQ multiplex PCR. The sample holds roughly 130,000 clones, roughly 89% seen once. Source material: PBMCs. All receptors derive from a man aged 30 to 45 in good health and CMV-seronegative. Both conserved end residues are part of each CDR3. Each record gives: D gene, clone size, V gene, J gene, CDR3 protein, CDR3 DNA. D genes are given only for firm matches. Where a row states a size, it is once, few, many or the class of an expanded clone; other rows omit it.

d_call: -; clone_size: -; v_call: TRBV4-2; j_call: TRBJ2-5; cdr3_aa: CASSQRTGQPSGETQYF; cdr3_nt: TGTGCCAGCAGCCAGAGGACAGGCCAGCCTAGCGGGGAGACCCAGTACTTC
d_call: -; clone_size: -; v_call: TRBV28; j_call: TRBJ1-2; cdr3_aa: CASSSAGTGMRGYTF; cdr3_nt: TGTGCCAGCAGTTCAGCGGGGACGGGAATGAGGGGCTACACCTTC
d_call: TRBD2; clone_size: -; v_call: TRBV5-6; j_call: TRBJ2-1; cdr3_aa: CASSLSGGAYNEQFF; cdr3_nt: TGTGCCAGCAGCTTGAGCGGGGGAGCTTACAATGAGCAGTTCTTC
d_call: TRBD1; clone_size: -; v_call: TRBV2; j_call: TRBJ1-1; cdr3_aa: CASSDRVRQGALRHTEAFF; cdr3_nt: TGTGCCAGCAGTGACCGGGTAAGACAGGGGGCCCTTAGGCACACTGAAGCTTTCTTT
d_call: TRBD1; clone_size: -; v_call: TRBV11-3; j_call: TRBJ2-7; cdr3_aa: CASSTGQGYEQYF; cdr3_nt: TGTGCCAGCAGCACCGGACAGGGCTACGAGCAGTACTTC
d_call: TRBD2; clone_size: few; v_call: TRBV7-8; j_call: TRBJ2-1; cdr3_aa: CASSLGASGDYNEQFF; cdr3_nt: TGTGCCAGCAGCTTAGGAGCTAGCGGGGACTACAATGAGCAGTTCTTC
d_call: -; clone_size: -; v_call: TRBV6-5; j_call: TRBJ2-1; cdr3_aa: CASSYRSVIYYNEQFF; cdr3_nt: TGTGCCAGCAGTTACCGCTCAGTTATTTACTACAATGAGCAGTTCTTC
d_call: TRBD1; clone_size: -; v_call: TRBV5-1; j_call: TRBJ1-2; cdr3_aa: CASRGQVNDYYGYTF; cdr3_nt: TGCGCCAGCAGGGGACAGGTGAACGACTACTATGGCTACACCTTC
d_call: -; clone_size: -; v_call: TRBV19; j_call: TRBJ2-7; cdr3_aa: CASSIGEAYEQYF; cdr3_nt: TGTGCCAGTAGTATTGGTGAGGCCTACGAGCAGTACTTC
d_call: TRBD2; clone_size: -; v_call: TRBV4-1; j_call: TRBJ2-2; cdr3_aa: CASSQTTGLAGATGELFF; cdr3_nt: TGCGCCAGCAGCCAAACAACCGGACTAGCGGGGGCCACCGGGGAGCTGTTTTTT
d_call: TRBD2; clone_size: -; v_call: TRBV18; j_call: TRBJ2-7; cdr3_aa: CASSPGTSGAYEQYF; cdr3_nt: TGTGCCAGCTCACCAGGGACTAGCGGGGCATACGAGCAGTACTTC
d_call: -; clone_size: -; v_call: TRBV28; j_call: TRBJ1-3; cdr3_aa: CASGQTFPGNTIYF; cdr3_nt: TGTGCCAGCGGGCAAACTTTTCCCGGAAACACCATATATTTT
d_call: -; clone_size: -; v_call: TRBV19; j_call: TRBJ2-5; cdr3_aa: CASSSGQIQETQYF; cdr3_nt: TGTGCCAGTAGTTCAGGACAGATCCAAGAGACCCAGTACTTC
d_call: -; clone_size: -; v_call: TRBV5-1; j_call: TRBJ1-2; cdr3_aa: CASSLMGAGGYTF; cdr3_nt: TGCGCCAGCAGCTTGATGGGGGCGGGTGGCTACACCTTC
d_call: -; clone_size: -; v_call: TRBV29-1; j_call: TRBJ2-7; cdr3_aa: CSATGYYEQYF; cdr3_nt: TGCAGCGCGACAGGCTACTACGAGCAGTACTTC
d_call: -; clone_size: -; v_call: TRBV27; j_call: TRBJ1-2; cdr3_aa: CASSTSRQPYGYTF; cdr3_nt: TGTGCCAGCAGTACATCTCGACAGCCCTATGGCTACACCTTC
d_call: TRBD1; clone_size: -; v_call: TRBV5-6; j_call: TRBJ1-4; cdr3_aa: CASSFGTGTNEKLFF; cdr3_nt: TGTGCCAGCAGCTTCGGGACAGGGACTAATGAAAAACTGTTTTTT
d_call: -; clone_size: -; v_call: TRBV21-1; j_call: TRBJ1-5; cdr3_aa: CASSKVIRDSSNQPQHF; cdr3_nt: TGTGCCAGCAGCAAAGTAATACGGGACAGCAGCAATCAGCCCCAGCATTTT
d_call: TRBD1; clone_size: once; v_call: TRBV7-9; j_call: TRBJ1-2; cdr3_aa: CASSLAIGTGNGYTF; cdr3_nt: TGTGCCAGCAGCTTAGCGATCGGGACAGGGAATGGCTACACCTTC
d_call: TRBD1; clone_size: once; v_call: TRBV5-1; j_call: TRBJ1-6; cdr3_aa: CASSPGQGSYNSPLHF; cdr3_nt: TGCGCCAGCAGCCCGGGACAGGGCTCCTATAATTCACCCCTCCACTTT
d_call: -; clone_size: few; v_call: TRBV4-2; j_call: TRBJ2-7; cdr3_aa: CASSQAFGSYEQYF; cdr3_nt: TGTGCCAGCAGCCAAGCCTTCGGCTCCTACGAGCAGTACTTC
d_call: TRBD1; clone_size: -; v_call: TRBV27; j_call: TRBJ1-1; cdr3_aa: CASRTGTGHTEAFF; cdr3_nt: TGTGCCAGCAGAACCGGGACAGGGCACACTGAAGCTTTCTTT
d_call: TRBD2; clone_size: -; v_call: TRBV6-1; j_call: TRBJ2-4; cdr3_aa: CASRGGSKNIQYF; cdr3_nt: TGTGCCAGCAGGGGGGGGTCCAAAAACATTCAGTACTTC
d_call: -; clone_size: -; v_call: TRBV2; j_call: TRBJ1-2; cdr3_aa: CASSRTAYGYTF; cdr3_nt: TGTGCCAGCAGTCGGACAGCTTATGGCTACACCTTC
d_call: TRBD1; clone_size: -; v_call: TRBV4-2; j_call: TRBJ1-4; cdr3_aa: CASSQVGDRGRGKLFF; cdr3_nt: TGTGCCAGCAGCCAAGTTGGGGACAGGGGGCGCGGAAAACTGTTTTTT
d_call: -; clone_size: once; v_call: TRBV2; j_call: TRBJ2-3; cdr3_aa: CASSVRGQGGTDTQYF; cdr3_nt: TGTGCCAGCAGTGTCCGGGGGCAGGGAGGGACAGATACGCAGTATTTT
d_call: -; clone_size: -; v_call: TRBV9; j_call: TRBJ2-1; cdr3_aa: CASSLRGVAYNEQFF; cdr3_nt: TGTGCCAGTAGCCTCAGGGGGGTGGCCTACAATGAGCAGTTCTTC
d_call: -; clone_size: -; v_call: TRBV5-1; j_call: TRBJ1-1; cdr3_aa: CASSLALNTEAFF; cdr3_nt: TGCGCCAGCAGCTTGGCTCTGAACACTGAAGCTTTCTTT